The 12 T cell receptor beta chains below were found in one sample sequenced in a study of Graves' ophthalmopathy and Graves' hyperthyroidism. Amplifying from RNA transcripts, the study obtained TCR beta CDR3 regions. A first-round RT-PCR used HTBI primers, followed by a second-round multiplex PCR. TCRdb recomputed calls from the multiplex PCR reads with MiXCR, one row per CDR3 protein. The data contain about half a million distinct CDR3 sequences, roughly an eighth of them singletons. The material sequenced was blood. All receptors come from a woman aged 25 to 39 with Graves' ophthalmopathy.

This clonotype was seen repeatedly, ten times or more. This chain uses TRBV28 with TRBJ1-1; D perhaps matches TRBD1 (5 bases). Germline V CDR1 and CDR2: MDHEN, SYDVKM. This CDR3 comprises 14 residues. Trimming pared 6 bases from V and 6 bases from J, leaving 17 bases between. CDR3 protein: CASRSPGPSSEAFF. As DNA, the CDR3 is TGTGCCAGCAGGAGTCCAGGGCCAAGCTCTGAAGCTTTCTTT.

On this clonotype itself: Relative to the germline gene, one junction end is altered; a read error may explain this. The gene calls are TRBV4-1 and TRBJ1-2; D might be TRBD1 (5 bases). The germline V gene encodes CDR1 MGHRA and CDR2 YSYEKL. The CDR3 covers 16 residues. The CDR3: CANSQESLTGFGGYTF. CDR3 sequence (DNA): TGCGCCAACAGCCAAGAATCCCTAACAGGTTTCGGCGGCTACACCTTC.

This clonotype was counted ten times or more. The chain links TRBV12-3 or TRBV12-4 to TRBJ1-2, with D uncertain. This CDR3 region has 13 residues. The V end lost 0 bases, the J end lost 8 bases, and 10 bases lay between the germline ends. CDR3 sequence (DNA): TGTGCCAGCAGTTTAGCGCGGGGTGCAGGCTACACCTTC. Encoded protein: CASSLARGAGYTF.

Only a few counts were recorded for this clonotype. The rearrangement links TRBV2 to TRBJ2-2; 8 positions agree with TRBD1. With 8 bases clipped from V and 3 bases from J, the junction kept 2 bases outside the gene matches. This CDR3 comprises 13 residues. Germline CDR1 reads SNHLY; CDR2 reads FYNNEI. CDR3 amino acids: CASGQGYTGELFF. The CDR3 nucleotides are TGTGCCAGCGGACAGGGATACACCGGGGAGCTGTTTTTT.

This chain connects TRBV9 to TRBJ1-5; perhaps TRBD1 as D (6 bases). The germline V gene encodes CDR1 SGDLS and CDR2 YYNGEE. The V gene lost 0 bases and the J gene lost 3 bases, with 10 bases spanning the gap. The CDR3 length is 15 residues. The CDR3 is CASSVGSGVNQPQHF. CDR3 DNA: TGTGCCAGCAGCGTAGGGTCAGGGGTCAATCAGCCCCAGCATTTT.

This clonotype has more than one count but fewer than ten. The CDR3 protein is CRTEGWSDTQYF. The CDR3 DNA reads as TGCAGGACCGAGGGGTGGTCAGATACGCAGTATTTT. This chain joins TRBV29-1 and TRBJ2-3; possibly TRBD1 or TRBD2 for D (5 bases each). CDR3 size: 12 residues. Per germline, CDR1 SQVTM and CDR2 ANQGSEA.

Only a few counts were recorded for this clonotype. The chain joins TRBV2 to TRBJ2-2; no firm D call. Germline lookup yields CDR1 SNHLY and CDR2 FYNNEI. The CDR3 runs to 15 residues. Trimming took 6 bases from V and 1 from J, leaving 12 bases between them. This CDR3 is CASRKVAQNTGELFF. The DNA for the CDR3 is TGTGCCAGCAGGAAGGTAGCCCAGAACACCGGGGAGCTGTTTTTT.

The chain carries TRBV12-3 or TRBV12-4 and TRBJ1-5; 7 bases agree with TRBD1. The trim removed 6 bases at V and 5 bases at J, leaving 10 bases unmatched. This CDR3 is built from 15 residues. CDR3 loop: CASRQGDHPYQPQHF. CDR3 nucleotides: TGTGCCAGCAGGCAGGGGGACCATCCTTATCAGCCCCAGCATTTT.

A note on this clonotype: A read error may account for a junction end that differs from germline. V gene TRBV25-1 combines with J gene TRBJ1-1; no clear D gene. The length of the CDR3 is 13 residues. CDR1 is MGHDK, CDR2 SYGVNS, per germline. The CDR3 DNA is TGTGCCAGCAGTGAAGCTTTTGCGACTGATGCTTTCTTT. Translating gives CASSEAFATDAFF.

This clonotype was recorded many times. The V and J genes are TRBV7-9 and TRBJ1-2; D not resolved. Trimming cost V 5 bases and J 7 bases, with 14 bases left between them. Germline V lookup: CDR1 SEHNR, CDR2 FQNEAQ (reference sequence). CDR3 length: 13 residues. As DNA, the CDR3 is TGTGCCAGCAGCCTCCAGGACTTATCTGGCTACACCTTC. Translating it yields CASSLQDLSGYTF.

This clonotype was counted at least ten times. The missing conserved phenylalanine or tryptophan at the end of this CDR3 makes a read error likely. CDR3 bases: TGTGCCAGCAGCTTGCGGACGGACGTATTGGGGTATGGCTACACCCTC. Protein sequence: CASSLRTDVLGYGYTL. The chain joins TRBV5-5 to TRBJ1-2; D gene ambiguous. The CDR3 is 16 residues long. Per the germline V gene, CDR1 is SGHKS and CDR2 is YYEKEE (reference sequence). The V end lost 1 base, the J end lost 5 bases, and 18 bases lay between the germline ends.

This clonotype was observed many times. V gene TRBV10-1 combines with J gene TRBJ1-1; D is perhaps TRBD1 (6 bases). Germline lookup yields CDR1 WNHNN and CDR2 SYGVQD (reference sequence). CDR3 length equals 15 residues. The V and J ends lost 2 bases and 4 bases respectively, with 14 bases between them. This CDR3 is CASSEGAGVRTEAFF. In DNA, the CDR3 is TGCGCCAGCAGTGAGGGGGCAGGGGTGCGCACTGAAGCTTTCTTT.